The 28 T cell receptor beta chains below come from one sample, sequenced in a study of cytomegalovirus exposure and HLA in healthy donors. The PCR ran on 60 Vbeta and 13 Jbeta primers. Sequencing used immunoSEQ multiplex PCR; TCRdb keeps in-frame clones, though not all of them. The sample holds about 270,000 clones, 70% to 90% seen once. The specimen was PBMCs. The receptors shown here come from a man in his forties in good health and CMV-seropositive.

This clone is a singleton in its sample. The chain recombines TRBV5-1 with TRBJ2-7; 11 positions match TRBD2. V trimming: 4 bases; J trimming: 5 bases; junction bases outside the gene matches: 8. The CDR3 is 15 residues long. Looked up from germline, CDR1 is SGHRS and CDR2 is YFSETQ. The CDR3, as DNA: TGCGCCAGCAGCCTGACTAGCGGGACAGTCCACGAGCAGTACTTC. Protein product: CASSLTSGTVHEQYF.

V usage is TRBV12-5 and J usage is TRBJ2-1, with 7 bases lining up with TRBD1. Germline V gene sequence: CDR1 LGHNT, CDR2 FRNRAP. With V trimmed by 1 base and J by 12 bases, 3 bases remained unmatched. This CDR3 contains 12 residues. CDR3: CASGLGQGTQFF. The CDR3 nucleotides read TGTGCTAGTGGTTTGGGACAGGGTACGCAGTTCTTC.

The J gene is TRBJ1-5, the V gene TRBV2; D uncertain. CDR3 length: 16 residues. V was trimmed by 6 bases and J by 6 bases, leaving 21 bases between them. CDR1 is SNHLY, CDR2 FYNNEI, per germline. The CDR3 bases are TGTGCCAGCAGGGACCCTACGGGGTTTCGGAGTCAGCCCCAGCATTTT. It specifies CASRDPTGFRSQPQHF.

Concerning this clone: An end of the junction does not agree with germline; a read error may underlie this. J is TRBJ2-1 and V is TRBV7-9; 10 nucleotides match TRBD1. This CDR3 contains 18 residues. Per the germline V gene, CDR1 is SEHNR and CDR2 is FQNEAQ (reference sequence). CDR3 sequence reads: CSSSLARGTGVVSHEQFF. The CDR3 DNA reads TGTTCCAGCAGCTTAGCGAGGGGGACAGGGGTTGTAAGCCATGAGCAGTTCTTC.

The rearrangement links TRBV7-9 to TRBJ1-2, with a possible D match to TRBD1 (5 bases). Germline loops: CDR1 SEHNR, CDR2 FQNEAQ (reference sequence). The CDR3 totals 12 residues. Trimming shortened V by 3 bases and J by 4 bases, and 6 bases separated the two germline ends. The CDR3 loop is CASSFDSYGYTF. The CDR3 coding sequence is TGTGCCAGCAGCTTCGACAGCTATGGCTACACCTTC.

Only a few counts were recorded for this clone. V and J are TRBV6-5 and TRBJ1-5; D is ambiguous. The CDR3 length is 13 residues. V shed 2 bases and J shed 7 bases, with 9 bases lying between them. In germline, CDR1 is MNHEY, CDR2 SVGAGI. CDR3 in DNA: TGTGCCAGCAGTTACGTCATACGGCAGCCCCAGCATTTT. Protein: CASSYVIRQPQHF.

A word on this clone: The same CDR3 also results from other DNA sequences found in this sample. The chain joins TRBV28 to TRBJ2-2; 10 bases agree with TRBD2. With 2 bases clipped from V and 4 bases from J, the junction kept 1 base outside the gene matches. The CDR3 length is 15 residues. Germline assignment: CDR1 MDHEN and CDR2 SYDVKM. The DNA for the CDR3 is TGTGCCAGCAGTTTACTAGCGGGAGTCACCGGGGAGCTGTTTTTT. Translating it yields CASSLLAGVTGELFF.

The genes are TRBV28 and TRBJ1-5; D unclear. The V and J ends lost 6 bases and 4 bases respectively, with 22 bases between them. Germline V gene data show CDR1 as MDHEN and CDR2 as SYDVKM. This CDR3 region has 17 residues. The CDR3 DNA sequence: TGTGCCAGCAGGCTGAGGTGGAGGGAAGGAAGAAATCAGCCCCAGCATTTT. Residues: CASRLRWREGRNQPQHF.

The chain is built from TRBV6-4 and TRBJ1-1; D is unresolved. CDR1 MRHNA and CDR2 SNTAGT come from the germline V gene. The CDR3 runs to 13 residues. Trimming removed 7 bases at V and 1 base at J, with 10 bases between. The DNA for the CDR3 is TGTGCCAGCAAGAGGGAGTCGAACACTGAAGCTTTCTTT. Translation gives CASKRESNTEAFF.

This chain connects TRBV19 to TRBJ1-4, with TRBD1 matching 12 bases. J gave up 4 bases and V 10 bases, and 13 bases lay outside the gene matches. Germline assignment: CDR1 LNHDA and CDR2 SQIVND (reference sequence). The CDR3 is made up of 17 amino acids. In nucleotides, the CDR3 is TGTGCCACCGCCATAGGGACAGGGGGCGATTATAATGAAAAACTGTTTTTT. Amino acid sequence: CATAIGTGGDYNEKLFF. The full variable domain, its missing parts supplied by reference TRBV19 and TRBJ1-4, is DGGITQSPKYLFRKEGQNVTLSCEQNLNHDAMYWYRQDPGQGLRLIYYSQIVNDFQKGDIAEGYSVSREKKESFPLTVTSAQKNPTAFYLCATAIGTGGDYNEKLFFGSGTQLSVL.

This chain links TRBV18 with TRBJ1-1; 8 nucleotides agree with TRBD1. Per the germline V gene, CDR1 is KGHSH and CDR2 is LQKENI. V shed 0 bases, J shed 2 bases, and the junction held 5 bases outside the gene matches. CDR3 length: 16 amino acids. CDR3 residues: CASSPPIGQGNTEAFF. The CDR3 DNA reads TGTGCCAGCTCACCACCCATTGGACAGGGAAACACTGAAGCTTTCTTT.

This rearrangement joins TRBV27 to TRBJ2-7; 10 bases line up with TRBD2. The V and J ends lost 6 bases and 3 bases, in that order; junction bases with no gene match: 2. CDR3 length: 13 amino acids. Germline assignment: CDR1 MNHEY and CDR2 SMNVEV (reference sequence). DNA of the CDR3: TGTGCCAGCAGCCTAGCGGGAGTCTACGAGCAGTACTTC. It encodes CASSLAGVYEQYF.

CDR3 sequence: CSVAGQDKNTGELFF. The CDR3 DNA reads as TGCAGCGTTGCCGGACAGGATAAGAACACCGGGGAGCTGTTTTTT. The chain has TRBV29-1 and TRBJ2-2, with 7 bases matching TRBD1. The CDR3 length is 15 residues. Trimming took 4 bases from V and 1 from J; bases not matched to a gene: 6. Germline V lookup: CDR1 SQVTM, CDR2 ANQGSEA.

This chain links TRBV27 with TRBJ1-1; 7 nucleotides align to TRBD1. Germline V gene lookup returns CDR1 MNHEY and CDR2 SMNVEV (reference sequence). V was pared by 5 bases and J by 2 bases, with 11 bases of the junction left unmatched. The CDR3 covers 16 residues. CDR3 bases: TGTGCCAGCAGTCTTTTAGGGACAGATTATAACACTGAAGCTTTCTTT. It codes for CASSLLGTDYNTEAFF.

In nucleotides, the CDR3 is TGTGCCAGCAGCCCTCAAGGGGGACTAGCGGGAGAAGATGAGCAGTTCTTC. Protein sequence: CASSPQGGLAGEDEQFF. The chain couples TRBV27 to TRBJ2-1, with 14 nucleotides matching TRBD2. Germline lookup yields CDR1 MNHEY and CDR2 SMNVEV (reference sequence). The CDR3 totals 17 residues. V shed 6 bases and J 8 bases; nucleotides not matched to a gene: 12.

This clone was observed a handful of times. The V gene is TRBV4-1, the J gene TRBJ2-3; 9 positions match TRBD2. This CDR3 region has 15 residues. The V segment lost 4 bases and the J segment 3 bases; nucleotides outside the gene matches: 5. Germline V CDR1 and CDR2: MGHRA, YSYEKL. The DNA of the CDR3 is TGCGCCAGCAGCCTTCAGCGGGAGGCGACAGATACGCAGTATTTT. Protein sequence: CASSLQREATDTQYF.

The V call is TRBV6-5, the J call TRBJ2-1; a possible D gene is TRBD1 (6 bases). This CDR3 region has 15 residues. Germline V lookup: CDR1 MNHEY, CDR2 SVGAGI. The V gene lost 2 bases and the J gene lost 0 bases, with 8 bases spanning the gap. The CDR3 protein is CASSYGQNSYNEQFF. The CDR3 DNA follows: TGTGCCAGCAGTTACGGACAGAACTCCTACAATGAGCAGTTCTTC.

This chain links TRBV30 with TRBJ2-2; TRBD1 agrees at 8 bases. With V trimmed by 3 bases and J by 4 bases, 7 bases remained unmatched. Germline V gene data show CDR1 as GTSNPN and CDR2 as SVGIG (reference sequence). This CDR3 is built from 15 residues. Here the CDR3 reads CAWSVGQGSTGELFF. The CDR3 coding sequence is TGTGCCTGGAGCGTCGGACAGGGAAGCACCGGGGAGCTGTTTTTT.

Notes on this clone: Other DNA sequences in this specimen translate into the identical CDR3. The chain employs TRBV28 and TRBJ2-7; D remains ambiguous. Trimming took off 5 bases at V and 1 base at J, with 3 bases between the two ends. Germline-derived CDR1 and CDR2 are MDHEN and SYDVKM. This CDR3 comprises 11 residues. CDR3 sequence: CASSQSYEQYF. The CDR3 bases are TGTGCCAGCAGTCAATCCTACGAGCAGTACTTC.

The rearrangement joins TRBV6-5 to TRBJ2-7, with D perhaps matching TRBD2 (6 bases). The CDR3 spans 14 residues. The germline gives CDR1 MNHEY, CDR2 SVGAGI. The V end was cut by 2 bases, the J end by 2 bases, with 10 bases between. CDR3 residues: CASSYGGSPYEQYF. The DNA of the CDR3 is TGTGCCAGCAGTTACGGGGGGTCCCCCTACGAGCAGTACTTC.

This clone was seen a few times. This rearrangement joins TRBV7-9 to TRBJ1-1, with D hard to call. CDR1 and CDR2 (germline): SEHNR, FQNEAQ (reference sequence). Between the trimmed V and J ends, which lost 2 bases and 1 base, there was a span of 11 bases. The CDR3 length is 15 residues. The CDR3 DNA is TGTGCCAGCAGCTTACGAGGCCCGGGGAACACTGAAGCTTTCTTT. This codes for CASSLRGPGNTEAFF.

V gene TRBV10-1 combines with J gene TRBJ2-1, with no clear D. The CDR3 length is 15 residues. V shed 3 bases and J shed 9 bases, with 18 bases lying between them. Per the germline V gene, CDR1 is WNHNN and CDR2 is SYGVQD (reference sequence). For the CDR3, the DNA is TGCGCCAGCAGTGATCGGGTGGCGGCGAGCTCTGAGCAGTTCTTC. It specifies CASSDRVAASSEQFF.

This clone was detected only a few times. The same CDR3 arises from other DNA sequences in this sample as well. The rearrangement uses TRBV27 and TRBJ1-1, with TRBD1 matching 9 bases. The trim removed 6 bases at V and 5 bases at J, leaving 4 bases unmatched. The CDR3 runs to 13 residues. Germline CDR1 and CDR2: MNHEY and SMNVEV (reference sequence). The CDR3 sequence is CASSRQGGTEAFF. In DNA form, the CDR3 reads TGTGCCAGCAGCCGACAGGGGGGGACTGAAGCTTTCTTT.

The chain's CDR3 is CSVVGAGTANNEQFF. The CDR3 nucleotides are TGCAGCGTTGTGGGTGCCGGGACAGCAAACAATGAGCAGTTCTTC. This chain links TRBV29-1 with TRBJ2-1; TRBD1 aligns across 7 bases. Germline CDR1 is SQVTM and CDR2 is ANQGSEA. CDR3 size: 15 residues. Trimming took 4 bases from V and 5 from J; bases not matched to a gene: 11.

The rearrangement uses TRBV19 and TRBJ2-2, with 7 bases fitting TRBD1. CDR3 length: 15 amino acids. Trimming removed 6 bases from V and 2 bases from J; junction bases left unmatched: 6. From germline, CDR1 is LNHDA and CDR2 SQIVND (reference sequence). The CDR3 spells CASRHDRANTGELFF. The CDR3 DNA is TGTGCCAGTAGACACGACAGGGCCAACACCGGGGAGCTGTTTTTT.

As for this clone: Relative to the germline gene, one junction end is altered; a read error may explain this. Within the sample, other DNA sequences also encode this same CDR3. This chain uses TRBV18 with TRBJ1-2; possible D gene TRBD1, 5 bases. CDR1 KGHSH and CDR2 LQKENI come from the germline V gene. This CDR3 is built from 13 residues. The CDR3 nucleotides are TGTGCCAGCTCACCAACCTCACAGGAGGGCTACACTTTC. Its translation: CASSPTSQEGYTF. Full variable domain (outside the CDR3, taken from reference TRBV18 and TRBJ1-2): NAGVMQNPRHLVRRRGQEARLRCSPMKGHSHVYWYRQLPEEGLKFMVYLQKENIIDESGMPKERFSAEFPKEGPSILRIQQVVRGDSAAYFCASSPTSQEGYTFGSGTRLTVV.

The V and J genes are TRBV5-1 and TRBJ2-7, with 10 bases fitting TRBD2. The V segment lost 3 bases and the J segment 4 bases; nucleotides outside the gene matches: 7. The CDR3 is 15 amino acids. Germline assignment: CDR1 SGHRS and CDR2 YFSETQ. The CDR3 is CASSSVAGGIYEQYF. The DNA of the CDR3 is TGCGCCAGCAGCTCCGTAGCGGGAGGCATTTACGAGCAGTACTTC.

The V and J genes are TRBV10-3 and TRBJ2-3; 10 bases match TRBD2. V was pared by 2 bases and J by 4 bases, with 9 bases of the junction left unmatched. This CDR3 has 17 amino acids. Looked up from germline, CDR1 is ENHRY and CDR2 is SYGVKD. Here the CDR3 DNA reads TGTGCCATCAGTGAGGCGTCTAGCGGGAGTATCGCAGATACGCAGTATTTT. It codes for CAISEASSGSIADTQYF.